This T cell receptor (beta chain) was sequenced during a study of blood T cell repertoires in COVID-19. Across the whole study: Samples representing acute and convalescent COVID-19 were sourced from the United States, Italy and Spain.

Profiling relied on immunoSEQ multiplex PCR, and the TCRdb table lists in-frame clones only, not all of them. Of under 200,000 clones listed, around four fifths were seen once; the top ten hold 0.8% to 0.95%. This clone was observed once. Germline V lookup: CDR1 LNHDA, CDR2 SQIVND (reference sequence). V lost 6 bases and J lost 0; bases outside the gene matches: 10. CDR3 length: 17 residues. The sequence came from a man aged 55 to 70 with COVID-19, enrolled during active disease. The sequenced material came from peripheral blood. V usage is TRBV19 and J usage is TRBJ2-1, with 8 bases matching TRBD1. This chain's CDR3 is CASSQLSGGNSYNEQFF. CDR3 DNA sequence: TGTGCCAGTAGCCAGTTGTCAGGGGGCAACTCCTACAATGAGCAGTTCTTC.